Included here is one T cell receptor beta chain sequence, with context. Its antigen is as yet unknown. Looked up from germline, CDR1 is DFQATT and CDR2 is SNEGSKA (reference sequence). This CDR3 comprises 13 residues. The sample belongs to a study of monozygotic twins with inflammatory bowel disease. The total RNA came straight from whole blood, and T cells were not sorted beforehand. For every TCR library, around 3,700 ng of total RNA was used. Using the 5' RACE reads, TCRdb records one entry per CDR3 protein without DNA. Its listing shows 200,000 to 250,000 distinct CDR3 sequences. General study points: Evidence did not back any single strong signal or clonotype linked to IBD. Varying immunosuppressive regimens may have increased patient repertoire variability.

The genes are TRBV20-1 and TRBJ2-7; TCRdb's assignment of TRBD1 cannot be checked, as there is no DNA. Input material: blood. The clonotype comes from a human donor with ulcerative colitis or Crohn's disease, or a healthy co-twin of an affected twin (not recorded which). The CDR3 spells CSATGRETYEQYF.